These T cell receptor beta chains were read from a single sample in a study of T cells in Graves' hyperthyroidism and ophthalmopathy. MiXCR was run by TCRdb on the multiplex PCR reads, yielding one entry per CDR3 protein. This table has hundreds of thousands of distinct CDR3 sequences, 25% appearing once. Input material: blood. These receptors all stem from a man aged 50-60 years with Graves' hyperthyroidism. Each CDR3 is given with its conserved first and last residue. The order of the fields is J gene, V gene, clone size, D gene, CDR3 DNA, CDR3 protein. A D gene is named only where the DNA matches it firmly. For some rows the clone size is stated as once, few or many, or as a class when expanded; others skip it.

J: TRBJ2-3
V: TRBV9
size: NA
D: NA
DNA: TGTGCCAGCAGCGTAGGAAATAGCGGAACCACAGATACGCAGTATTTT
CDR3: CASSVGNSGTTDTQYF

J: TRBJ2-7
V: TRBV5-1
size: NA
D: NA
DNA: TGCGCCAGCAAACCCGACAACCCCTACGAGCAGTACTTC
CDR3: CASKPDNPYEQYF

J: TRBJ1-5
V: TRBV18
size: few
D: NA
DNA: TGTGCCGGCTCACCTTTGGATAATCAGCCCCAGCATTTT
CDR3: CAGSPLDNQPQHF

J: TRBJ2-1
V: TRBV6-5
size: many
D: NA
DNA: TGTGCCAGCAGTTACCAAGCGGGTAGGGATGAGCAGTTCTTC
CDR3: CASSYQAGRDEQFF

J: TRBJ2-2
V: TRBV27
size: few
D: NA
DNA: TGTGCCAGCAGGCCCTACAGGAGTACCGGGGAGCTGTTTTTT
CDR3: CASRPYRSTGELFF

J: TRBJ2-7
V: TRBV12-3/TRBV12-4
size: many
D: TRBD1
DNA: TGTGCCAGCAGCGCCCCGGGACAGCTGCAGTACTTC
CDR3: CASSAPGQLQYF

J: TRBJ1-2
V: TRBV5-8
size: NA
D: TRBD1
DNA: TGTGCCAGCAGCTTATCAGGGGGCTATGGCTACACCTTC
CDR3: CASSLSGGYGYTF

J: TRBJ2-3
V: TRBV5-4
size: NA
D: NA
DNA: TGTGCCAGCAGCTCCTTACAAGCATCCGATACGCAGTATTTT
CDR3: CASSSLQASDTQYF

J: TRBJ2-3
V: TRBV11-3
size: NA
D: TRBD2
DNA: TGTGCCACCTCTTTAGCGGGAACAGATACGCAGTATTTT
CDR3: CATSLAGTDTQYF

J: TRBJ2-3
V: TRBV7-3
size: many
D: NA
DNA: TGTGCCAGCAGCTTTAAGGGGTCAGATACGCAGTATTTT
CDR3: CASSFKGSDTQYF

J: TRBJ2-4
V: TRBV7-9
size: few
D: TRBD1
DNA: TGTGCCAGCAGTGGACAGGGGGGGGACATTCAGTACTTC
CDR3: CASSGQGGDIQYF

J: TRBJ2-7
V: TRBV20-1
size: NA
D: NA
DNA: TGCAGTGCTAGAGCTTCCGACGAGCAGTACTTC
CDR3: CSARASDEQYF

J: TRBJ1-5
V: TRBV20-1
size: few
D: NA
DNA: TGCAGTGCTAGCGTTGCGGGGGGAGGTCAGCCCCAGCATTTT
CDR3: CSASVAGGGQPQHF

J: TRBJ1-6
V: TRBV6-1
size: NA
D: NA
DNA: TGTGCCAGCACCCACAGAGGTTCACCCCTCCACTTT
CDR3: CASTHRGSPLHF

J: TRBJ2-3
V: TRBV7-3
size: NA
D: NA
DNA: TGTGCCAGCAGCCTCCAGGCTAGCAGCACAGATACGCAGTATTTT
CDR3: CASSLQASSTDTQYF